This TCR beta chain was sequenced for a study of shared clonotypes between healthy human individuals. Whole-study context: Plates per donor: three CD4 naive, three CD4 memory, two CD8 naive, one CD8 memory. Points from the study as a whole: On the whole, naive subsets had larger estimated richness than memory subsets had. Only blood underwent sampling, and tissue repertoires likely differ.

The naive CD8 subset, CD45RO-negative cells positively selected for CCR7, excluded terminally differentiated effector memory CD45RA+ cells. Germline V gene lookup returns CDR1 MNHEY and CDR2 SMNVEV (reference sequence). CDR3 size: 16 residues. J lost 1 base, V lost 4 bases, and 7 bases had no gene match. A word on this clone: The antigen is not known.

Sorted-subset replicate PCR reactions contained approximately 190 ng DNA, corresponding to approximately 30,000 T cell genomes. Sequencing was performed with immunoSEQ multiplex PCR; in TCRdb, only in-frame clones are kept and a portion is missing. The sample has more than 550,000 clones; just over 90% are singletons. Sequencing input: naive CD8+ T cells sorted from blood. The source of this sequence is a man younger than 45 in good health. The chain recombines TRBV27 with TRBJ2-3; TRBD2 aligns across 8 bases. This CDR3 is CASSWNGREGTDTQYF. CDR3 sequence (DNA): TGTGCCAGCAGTTGGAACGGGAGGGAGGGCACAGATACGCAGTATTTT.